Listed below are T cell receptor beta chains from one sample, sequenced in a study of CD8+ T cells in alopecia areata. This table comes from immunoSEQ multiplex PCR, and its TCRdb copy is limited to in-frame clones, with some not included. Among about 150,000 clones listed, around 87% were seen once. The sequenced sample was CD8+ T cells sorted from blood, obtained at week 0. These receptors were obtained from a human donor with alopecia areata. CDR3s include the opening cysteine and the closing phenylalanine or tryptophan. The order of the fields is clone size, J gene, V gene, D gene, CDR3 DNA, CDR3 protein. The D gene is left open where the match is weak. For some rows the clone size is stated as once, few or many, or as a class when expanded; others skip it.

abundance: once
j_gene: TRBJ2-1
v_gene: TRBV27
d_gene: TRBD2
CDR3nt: TGTGCCAGCAGTTTGGTGGCGGGAGGTACATACAATGAGCAGTTCTTC
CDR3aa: CASSLVAGGTYNEQFF

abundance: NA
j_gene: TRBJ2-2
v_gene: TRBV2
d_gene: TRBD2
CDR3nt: TGTGCCAGCGTGGGACTAGCGGGAGACCAAGAAGGCACCGGGGAGCTGTTTTTT
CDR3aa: CASVGLAGDQEGTGELFF

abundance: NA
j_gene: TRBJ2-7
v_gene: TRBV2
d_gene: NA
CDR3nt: TGTGCCAGCAGTGAGGTCAGCTCCTACGAGCAGTACTTC
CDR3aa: CASSEVSSYEQYF

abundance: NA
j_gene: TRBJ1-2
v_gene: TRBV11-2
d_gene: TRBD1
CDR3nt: TGTGCCAGCAGCTTTGCACCGGGACAGGAGGCTGGCTACACCTTC
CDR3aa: CASSFAPGQEAGYTF

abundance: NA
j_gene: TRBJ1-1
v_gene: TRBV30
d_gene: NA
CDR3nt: TGTGCCTGGAGTGTACGGGGTTACACTGAAGCTTTCTTT
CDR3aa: CAWSVRGYTEAFF

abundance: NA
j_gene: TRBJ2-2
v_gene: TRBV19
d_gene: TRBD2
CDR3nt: TGTGCCAGTAGTATGCTACCGGGACTAGCGGGGGGCGAGGGTACCGGGGAGCTGTTTTTT
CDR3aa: CASSMLPGLAGGEGTGELFF

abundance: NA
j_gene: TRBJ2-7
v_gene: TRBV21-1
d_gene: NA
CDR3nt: TGTGCCAGCAGCATACGGGACTTACCCCACGAGCAGTACTTC
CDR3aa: CASSIRDLPHEQYF

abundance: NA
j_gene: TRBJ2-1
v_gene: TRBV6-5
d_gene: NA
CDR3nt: TGTGCCAGCGGGGGTAATGAGCAGTTCTTC
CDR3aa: CASGGNEQFF

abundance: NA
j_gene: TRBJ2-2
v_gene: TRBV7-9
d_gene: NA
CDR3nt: TGTGCCTCACTGGGGTACAGCACCACCGGGGAGCTGTTTTTT
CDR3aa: CASLGYSTTGELFF

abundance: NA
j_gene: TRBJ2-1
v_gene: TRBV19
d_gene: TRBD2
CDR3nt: TGTGCCAGTAGGATAGCGGGAGGGCGAGTCGATGAGCAGTTCTTC
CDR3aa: CASRIAGGRVDEQFF

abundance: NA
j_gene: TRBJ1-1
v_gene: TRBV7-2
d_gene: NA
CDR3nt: TGTGCCAGCAGCCACCGGACGGAGAACACTGAAGCTTTCTTT
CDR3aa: CASSHRTENTEAFF

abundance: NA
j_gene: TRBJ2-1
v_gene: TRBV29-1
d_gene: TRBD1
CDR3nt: TGCAGCGTCCGACAGGGGGACGGGTATGAGCAGTTCTTC
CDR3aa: CSVRQGDGYEQFF

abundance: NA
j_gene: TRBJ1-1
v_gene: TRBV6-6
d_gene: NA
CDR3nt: TGTGCCAGCAGCGGGACGGCGGGCACTGAAGCTTTCTTT
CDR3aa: CASSGTAGTEAFF

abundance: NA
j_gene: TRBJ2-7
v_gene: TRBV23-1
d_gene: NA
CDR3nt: TGCGCCAGCAGTCCCTCCCAGCACGGGGACACCTACGAGCAGTACTTC
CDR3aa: CASSPSQHGDTYEQYF

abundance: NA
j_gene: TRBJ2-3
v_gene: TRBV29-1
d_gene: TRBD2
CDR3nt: TGCAGCGTCGACGGACTAGCGGCCCCCCGGGATACGCAGTATTTT
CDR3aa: CSVDGLAAPRDTQYF

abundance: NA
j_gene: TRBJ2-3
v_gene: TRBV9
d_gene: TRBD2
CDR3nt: TGTGCCAGCAGCGCCGGGACTAGCGGGAAAACAGATACGCAGTATTTT
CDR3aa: CASSAGTSGKTDTQYF

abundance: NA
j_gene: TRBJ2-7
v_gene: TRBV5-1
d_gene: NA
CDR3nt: TGCGCCAGCAGCTTTTGGTCTGGAAACGAGCAGTACTTC
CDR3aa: CASSFWSGNEQYF

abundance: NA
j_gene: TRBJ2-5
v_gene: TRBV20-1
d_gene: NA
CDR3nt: TGCAGTGCTAGCAGCTACCACTTC
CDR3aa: CSASSYHF

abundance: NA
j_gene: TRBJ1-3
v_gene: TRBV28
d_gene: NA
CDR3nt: TGTGCCAGCAGCCGCGACAGCTCTGGAAACACCATATATTTT
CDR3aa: CASSRDSSGNTIYF

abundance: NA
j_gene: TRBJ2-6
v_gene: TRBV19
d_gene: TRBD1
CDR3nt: TGTGCCAGTAGTAACATGAACAGGGGGCCGAGCTCTGGGGCCAACGTCCTGACTTTC
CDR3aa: CASSNMNRGPSSGANVLTF

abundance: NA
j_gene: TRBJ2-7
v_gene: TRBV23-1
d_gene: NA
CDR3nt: TGCGCCAGCAGTCCACACAGCTCCTACGAGCAGTACTTC
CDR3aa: CASSPHSSYEQYF

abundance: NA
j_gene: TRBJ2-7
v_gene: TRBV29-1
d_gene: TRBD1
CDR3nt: TGCAGCGCCTTTACAGGGGGCGTCGGATACGAGCAGTACTTC
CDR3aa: CSAFTGGVGYEQYF

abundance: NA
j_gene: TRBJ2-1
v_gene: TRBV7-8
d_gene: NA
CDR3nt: TGTGCCAGCAGCTTAGCGGGAAGGGGCAATGAGCAGTTCTTC
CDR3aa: CASSLAGRGNEQFF

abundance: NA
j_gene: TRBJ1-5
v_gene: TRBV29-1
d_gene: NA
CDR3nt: TGCAGCGTTGGTGGGGATAGCAATCAGCCCCAGCATTTT
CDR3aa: CSVGGDSNQPQHF

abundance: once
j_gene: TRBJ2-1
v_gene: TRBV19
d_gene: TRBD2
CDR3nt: TGTGCCAGTAGTATAGCCGGGACTAGCGTTGGGAATGAGCAGTTCTTC
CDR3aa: CASSIAGTSVGNEQFF

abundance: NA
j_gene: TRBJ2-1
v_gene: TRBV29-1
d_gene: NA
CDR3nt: TGCAGCGTTGAAGATGGGAGGACTACTGAGCAGTTCTTC
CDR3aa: CSVEDGRTTEQFF

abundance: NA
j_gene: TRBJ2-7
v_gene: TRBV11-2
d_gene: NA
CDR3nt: TGTGCCAGCAGCTGGTCGCCCGTAGTCCACGAGCAGTACTTC
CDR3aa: CASSWSPVVHEQYF